The present TCR beta chain was sequenced within a study of early T cells in non-severe SARS-CoV-2 infection. On the study more broadly: Investigators sequenced bulk RNA drawn from unsorted whole blood, and chains remained unpaired.

As part of library construction, unique molecular identifiers were attached to individual cDNA molecules. TCRdb itself ran the 5' RACE reads through MiXCR, one entry per CDR3 protein. The profile shows some 33,000 distinct CDR3 sequences, 4.5% to 6% of them singletons. Germline-derived CDR1 and CDR2 are SGHTA and FQGTGA. There are 12 residues in the CDR3. V lost 2 bases, J lost 6 bases, and 4 bases lay in between. This clonotype showed up just a few times. Its antigen remains unknown. Notes on the study in general: VDJdb matches were skewed toward anti-spike CD8 T cell responses.

This TCR derives from an adult who was a healthcare worker with PCR-confirmed SARS-CoV-2 infection or an uninfected control (not recorded which). The material sequenced was whole blood. V usage is TRBV7-3 and J usage is TRBJ2-2; no clear D gene. The CDR3 here is CASSLGAGELFF. The CDR3 nucleotides are TGTGCCAGCAGCTTAGGAGCCGGGGAGCTGTTTTTT.